The rows below give T cell receptor beta chains drawn from one sample of a study of T cells after yellow fever vaccination. Using its own MiXCR run on the 5' RACE reads, TCRdb lists one record per CDR3 protein. The data contain 500,000 to 700,000 distinct CDR3 sequences, 19% of them singletons. This specimen was PBMCs, taken 15 days after the yellow fever booster vaccination. These TCRs come from a man aged 25-45 years who received the YFV17D yellow fever vaccine. CDR3s include the opening cysteine and the closing phenylalanine or tryptophan. The order of the fields is clone size, D gene, J gene, V gene, CDR3 protein, CDR3 DNA. A D gene is named only where the DNA matches it firmly. Where a row states a size, it is once, few, many or the class of an expanded clone; other rows omit it.

size: .
D: TRBD2
J: TRBJ2-1
V: TRBV27
CDR3: CASSWGLAEHNEQFF
DNA: TGTGCCAGCAGTTGGGGACTAGCGGAGCACAATGAGCAGTTCTTC

size: .
D: TRBD2
J: TRBJ2-1
V: TRBV7-9
CDR3: CASSRTSGGYNEQFF
DNA: TGTGCCAGCAGCAGGACTAGCGGGGGGTACAATGAGCAGTTCTTC

size: .
D: .
J: TRBJ2-3
V: TRBV7-2
CDR3: CASSLAPSGRADTQYF
DNA: TGTGCCAGCAGCTTAGCGCCCTCAGGGAGAGCAGATACGCAGTATTTT

size: few
D: .
J: TRBJ2-7
V: TRBV9
CDR3: CASSLGSSFPYEQYF
DNA: TGTGCCAGCAGCCTAGGGTCTTCATTTCCCTACGAGCAGTACTTC

size: .
D: TRBD1
J: TRBJ2-3
V: TRBV7-2
CDR3: CASSSTGETPHTQYF
DNA: TGTGCCAGCAGCTCCACAGGGGAGACACCCCATACGCAGTATTTT

size: once
D: TRBD2
J: TRBJ2-3
V: TRBV7-9
CDR3: CASSLKGGRGDTQYF
DNA: TGTGCCAGCAGCTTGAAAGGCGGGAGGGGAGATACGCAGTATTTT

size: few
D: .
J: TRBJ2-1
V: TRBV6-1
CDR3: CGLAPSYNEQFF
DNA: TGTGGGCTAGCCCCCTCCTACAATGAGCAGTTCTTC

size: many
D: .
J: TRBJ2-3
V: TRBV20-1
CDR3: CSAGRQGGVMKAQYF
DNA: TGCAGTGCTGGAAGACAGGGAGGTGTTATGAAAGCGCAGTATTTT

size: few
D: TRBD2
J: TRBJ2-1
V: TRBV7-2
CDR3: CASRKSSGREDEQFF
DNA: TGTGCCAGCAGAAAATCTAGCGGGAGGGAAGATGAGCAGTTCTTC

size: few
D: TRBD2
J: TRBJ2-7
V: TRBV20-1
CDR3: CSARDPGGRVSSSYEQYF
DNA: TGCAGTGCTAGAGATCCGGGCGGGAGGGTTTCCAGCTCCTACGAGCAGTACTTC

size: .
D: TRBD1
J: TRBJ2-7
V: TRBV9
CDR3: CASSVGPAGGGEQYF
DNA: TGTGCCAGCAGCGTAGGTCCAGCAGGGGGTGGGGAGCAGTACTTC

size: .
D: .
J: TRBJ2-1
V: TRBV7-2
CDR3: CASSLAGGENEQFF
DNA: TGTGCCAGCAGCTTAGCGGGTGGGGAGAATGAGCAGTTCTTC

size: .
D: TRBD2
J: TRBJ2-5
V: TRBV7-8
CDR3: CASSLIARELETQYF
DNA: TGTGCCAGCAGCTTAATCGCGCGGGAGCTAGAGACCCAGTACTTC

size: .
D: .
J: TRBJ2-3
V: TRBV27
CDR3: CASSLLWGGTDTQYF
DNA: TGTGCCAGCAGCCTTCTTTGGGGGGGCACAGATACGCAGTATTTT

size: few
D: TRBD2
J: TRBJ2-5
V: TRBV7-2
CDR3: CASSFQTSAYQETQYF
DNA: TGTGCCAGCAGCTTCCAGACTAGCGCCTACCAAGAGACCCAGTACTTC

size: .
D: .
J: TRBJ2-3
V: TRBV3-1
CDR3: CACSLTASETDTQYF
DNA: TGTGCCTGCAGCTTAACAGCGTCAGAGACAGATACGCAGTATTTT

size: .
D: .
J: TRBJ1-1
V: TRBV5-1
CDR3: CASSWDIYTEAFF
DNA: TGCGCCAGCAGCTGGGACATTTACACTGAAGCTTTCTTT

size: few
D: .
J: TRBJ2-7
V: TRBV18
CDR3: CASSPQGTHLTGQYF
DNA: TGTGCCAGCTCACCACAGGGAACCCATCTAACGGGGCAGTACTTC

size: few
D: .
J: TRBJ1-2
V: TRBV3-1
CDR3: CASSQGGVSGYTF
DNA: TGTGCCAGCAGCCAGGGCGGGGTTTCTGGCTACACCTTC

size: few
D: .
J: TRBJ2-7
V: TRBV7-9
CDR3: CASSLVGGLSYEQYF
DNA: TGTGCCAGCAGCTTAGTGGGGGGACTCTCCTACGAGCAGTACTTC

size: .
D: .
J: TRBJ2-7
V: TRBV11-2
CDR3: CASMSGSYEQYF
DNA: TGTGCCAGCATGAGCGGATCCTACGAGCAGTACTTC

size: .
D: .
J: TRBJ2-7
V: TRBV7-4
CDR3: CASSFGQRDCEQYF
DNA: TGTGCCAGCAGCTTCGGACAGAGGGACTGCGAGCAGTACTTC

size: many
D: .
J: TRBJ2-1
V: TRBV7-2
CDR3: CASSTGTAYNEQFF
DNA: TGTGCCAGCAGCACCGGGACGGCCTACAATGAGCAGTTCTTC

size: few
D: .
J: TRBJ1-4
V: TRBV12-3/TRBV12-4
CDR3: CASSQTAEKLFF
DNA: TGTGCCAGCAGCCAGACAGCTGAAAAACTGTTTTTT

size: .
D: .
J: TRBJ2-4
V: TRBV20-1
CDR3: CSARPESERFLNIQYF
DNA: TGCAGTGCTAGACCAGAATCGGAGAGGTTTTTGAACATTCAGTACTTC

size: .
D: TRBD1
J: TRBJ1-1
V: TRBV5-1
CDR3: CASSPQGASGTEAFF
DNA: TGCGCCAGCAGCCCGCAGGGGGCGAGTGGTACTGAAGCTTTCTTT

size: .
D: TRBD2
J: TRBJ2-4
V: TRBV2
CDR3: CASSGAAGAKNIQYF
DNA: TGTGCCAGCAGTGGGGCAGCGGGGGCCAAAAACATTCAGTACTTC

size: few
D: .
J: TRBJ2-7
V: TRBV7-2
CDR3: CASSLSIYEQYF
DNA: TGTGCCAGCAGCTTAAGTATCTACGAGCAGTACTTC

size: .
D: .
J: TRBJ2-6
V: TRBV9
CDR3: CASSGAVSGANVLTF
DNA: TGTGCCAGCAGCGGGGCCGTTTCTGGGGCCAACGTCCTGACTTTC

size: .
D: TRBD1
J: TRBJ2-7
V: TRBV6-5
CDR3: CASSYSDRGRAGYEQYF
DNA: TGTGCCAGCAGTTACTCGGACAGGGGTCGGGCGGGCTACGAGCAGTACTTC

size: .
D: .
J: TRBJ2-7
V: TRBV5-6
CDR3: CASSLSGTSDYEQYF
DNA: TGTGCCAGCAGCTTGTCCGGGACAAGCGACTACGAGCAGTACTTC

size: few
D: .
J: TRBJ2-2
V: TRBV9
CDR3: CASSPQRAPNTGELFF
DNA: TGTGCCAGCAGCCCACAAAGGGCCCCGAACACCGGGGAGCTGTTTTTT

size: .
D: TRBD2
J: TRBJ2-7
V: TRBV7-9
CDR3: CASSFLAGIYEQYF
DNA: TGTGCCAGCAGCTTTTTAGCGGGAATATACGAGCAGTACTTC

size: .
D: .
J: TRBJ2-7
V: TRBV3-1
CDR3: CDSSQDLRLSLYEQYF
DNA: TGTGACAGCAGCCAAGATCTCAGACTTAGCCTTTACGAGCAGTACTTC

size: .
D: .
J: TRBJ2-1
V: TRBV9
CDR3: CASSAGTPQYNEQFF
DNA: TGTGCCAGCAGCGCCGGGACACCTCAATACAATGAGCAGTTCTTC

size: few
D: .
J: TRBJ2-5
V: TRBV5-1
CDR3: CASSTTGGETQYF
DNA: TGCGCCAGCAGCACGACTGGGGGGGAGACCCAGTACTTC

size: .
D: TRBD1
J: TRBJ2-3
V: TRBV7-2
CDR3: CASSLNPGQGGTDTQYF
DNA: TGTGCCAGCAGCTTAAACCCCGGGCAGGGGGGCACAGATACGCAGTATTTT

size: .
D: .
J: TRBJ2-1
V: TRBV6-1
CDR3: CASSEGDYEQFF
DNA: TGTGCCAGCAGTGAAGGGGACTATGAGCAGTTCTTC

size: few
D: TRBD1
J: TRBJ2-5
V: TRBV9
CDR3: CASSASTGPQETQYF
DNA: TGTGCCAGCAGCGCCTCGACAGGGCCCCAAGAGACCCAGTACTTC

size: .
D: TRBD2
J: TRBJ2-7
V: TRBV9
CDR3: CASSARLASEQYF
DNA: TGTGCCAGCAGCGCGAGACTAGCAAGCGAGCAGTACTTC

size: .
D: TRBD2
J: TRBJ2-7
V: TRBV7-9
CDR3: CASSLNGGEHEQYF
DNA: TGTGCCAGCAGCTTAAACGGGGGGGAGCACGAGCAGTACTTC

size: few
D: .
J: TRBJ1-1
V: TRBV6-1
CDR3: CASSAKHGTEAFF
DNA: TGTGCCAGCAGTGCCAAACATGGGACGGAAGCTTTCTTT

size: few
D: TRBD1
J: TRBJ2-5
V: TRBV5-1
CDR3: CASSIGGTGRETQYF
DNA: TGCGCCAGCAGCATTGGTGGGACAGGGAGAGAGACCCAGTACTTC

size: few
D: .
J: TRBJ2-3
V: TRBV4-2
CDR3: CASRDGGVADTQYF
DNA: TGTGCCAGCCGGGACGGGGGCGTAGCAGATACGCAGTATTTT

size: few
D: .
J: TRBJ2-5
V: TRBV7-9
CDR3: CASSLGVGPQETQYF
DNA: TGTGCCAGCAGCTTAGGGGTAGGACCCCAAGAGACCCAGTACTTC